This TCR beta chain came from a study of OX40 agonist ivuxolimab in advanced cancers. Study-wide background: Eligibility admitted prior anti-PD-1, anti-PD-L1 or anti-CTLA-4 therapy; roughly 39% had some.

Sequenced by immunoSEQ multiplex PCR; TCRdb stores in-frame clones only, minus some. Of just under 80,000 clones detected, about nine tenths appear once; the ten largest clones hold around 0.38%. Germline CDR1 LNHNV, CDR2 YYDKDF (reference sequence). CDR3 size: 18 residues. V was cut by 0 bases and J by 5 bases, with 20 bases left in between. The study's findings and limits: With doses of 0.1-3.0 mg/kg, partial responders showed among the lowest clonal expansion. The antigen specificity of the peripheral T cells (those that were expanded) was not determined.

As concerns this clone: Antigen unknown.

The receptor was isolated from an adult with an advanced solid tumor such as melanoma, head and neck, liver or kidney cancer. Sequencing was performed on CD4+ or CD8+ T cells sorted from blood, taken in a trial of the OX40 agonist ivuxolimab. The genes are TRBV15 and TRBJ2-1; TRBD2 is a possible D gene (7 bases). The CDR3 here is CATSREGGGRGGHNEQFF. CDR3 nucleotide sequence: TGTGCCACCAGCAGAGAAGGAGGGGGGAGGGGAGGCCACAATGAGCAGTTCTTC.